These 24 T cell receptor beta chains were all obtained from the same sample, sequenced in a study of cytomegalovirus exposure and HLA in healthy donors. Primers: 60 Vbeta forward and 13 Jbeta reverse. The method was immunoSEQ multiplex PCR; TCRdb's version includes in-frame clones alone and lacks a portion of them. The sample lists approximately 170,000 clones, 68% occurring once. The sample consisted of PBMCs. Source of these receptors: a man aged 45-60 years in good health and CMV-seronegative.

DNA of the CDR3: TGTGCCAGCAGTTTAAGGCAGGGGATCTCCTACGAGCAGTACTTC. This gives the protein CASSLRQGISYEQYF. This rearrangement joins TRBV27 to TRBJ2-7; D possibly corresponds to TRBD1 (6 bases). Germline-derived CDR1 and CDR2 are MNHEY and SMNVEV (reference sequence). This CDR3 contains 15 residues. V was trimmed by 2 bases and J by 0 bases, leaving 11 bases between them.

The chain couples TRBV28 to TRBJ1-2; 7 bases line up with TRBD1. The ends lost 3 bases at V and 4 bases at J; junction bases unmatched: 2. The CDR3 sequence is 13 residues long. Germline-derived CDR1 and CDR2 are MDHEN and SYDVKM. As DNA, the CDR3 is TGTGCCAGCAGTTTGAGACAGGGCTATGGCTACACCTTC. Its protein product is CASSLRQGYGYTF.

The chain uses TRBV7-8 and TRBJ1-6; D uncertain. The V and J ends lost 3 bases and 0 bases respectively, with 15 bases between them. The CDR3 is made up of 18 amino acids. The germline V gene encodes CDR1 SGHVS and CDR2 FQNEAQ. CDR3 residues: CASSFYRFGSSYNSPLHF. CDR3 bases: TGTGCCAGCAGCTTCTATCGCTTCGGGAGCTCCTATAATTCACCCCTCCACTTT.

The J gene is TRBJ2-2, the V gene TRBV28, with 14 positions matching TRBD2. Germline V gene data show CDR1 as MDHEN and CDR2 as SYDVKM. The CDR3 runs to 22 residues. The ends lost 10 bases at V and 1 base at J; junction bases unmatched: 23. This CDR3 is CATTSPLGTSGGDTLNTGELFF. In DNA, the CDR3 is TGTGCCACCACGTCCCCTCTTGGGACTAGCGGGGGTGATACCCTGAACACCGGGGAGCTGTTTTTT.

The rearrangement uses TRBV6-5 and TRBJ1-1; 9 bases fit TRBD1. This CDR3 has 12 residues. The germline V gene encodes CDR1 MNHEY and CDR2 SVGAGI. Unmatched junction bases numbered 6, after V lost 5 bases and J lost 11 bases. Here the CDR3 DNA reads TGTGCCAGCAGTCGATCGACAGGGGGGGCTTTCTTT. Translated: CASSRSTGGAFF.

V and J are TRBV2 and TRBJ1-2, with 9 bases aligning to TRBD1. There are 14 residues in the CDR3. From germline, CDR1 is SNHLY and CDR2 FYNNEI. V shed 8 bases, J shed 7 bases, and the junction held 11 bases outside the gene matches. DNA for the CDR3: TGTGCCAGCCCACTACAGGGGGCTAAGAGTGGCTACACCTTC. Translating it yields CASPLQGAKSGYTF.

This clone was counted once. V and J are TRBV15 and TRBJ2-3; D gene unclear. This CDR3 has 16 amino acids. CDR1 and CDR2 (germline): LNHNV, YYDKDF (reference sequence). The V end lost 2 bases, the J end lost 2 bases, and 14 bases lay between the germline ends. In DNA form, the CDR3 reads TGTGCCACCAGCAGACCCGGAGAGGATCCCACAGATACGCAGTATTTT. Its translation is CATSRPGEDPTDTQYF.

The chain's CDR3 is CASSFAVAGSNEQFF. The DNA for the CDR3 is TGTGCCAGCAGTTTTGCGGTAGCGGGGTCCAATGAGCAGTTCTTC. The chain uses TRBV27 and TRBJ2-1, with 8 bases fitting TRBD2. There are 15 residues in the CDR3. V lost 3 bases to trimming and J lost 6 bases; unmatched junction nucleotides: 7. Germline V gene sequence: CDR1 MNHEY, CDR2 SMNVEV (reference sequence).

The J gene is TRBJ1-2, the V gene TRBV9; D is uncertain. Trimming left V 4 bases short and J 0 bases short, with 7 bases between. This CDR3 spans 13 amino acids. In germline, CDR1 is SGDLS, CDR2 YYNGEE. The CDR3 reads CASSTLANYGYTF. The CDR3 nucleotides read TGTGCCAGCAGCACCTTAGCTAACTATGGCTACACCTTC.

This clone was seen more than once but under ten times. This rearrangement joins TRBV6-5 to TRBJ2-7, with D perhaps TRBD1 (6 bases). This CDR3 region has 11 residues. Germline V gene sequence: CDR1 MNHEY, CDR2 SVGAGI. CDR3 DNA: TGTGCTTCTGGGGGCAGGGGTGAACAGTACTTC. Translating gives CASGGRGEQYF.

The chain joins TRBV5-1 to TRBJ1-1; 7 positions match TRBD1. There are 14 residues in the CDR3. Germline V CDR1 and CDR2: SGHRS, YFSETQ. Unmatched junction bases numbered 5, after V lost 6 bases and J lost 0 bases. The CDR3 sequence is CASTQGGLNTEAFF. CDR3 in DNA: TGCGCCAGCACTCAGGGGGGTTTGAACACTGAAGCTTTCTTT.

A single count supports this clone. The rearrangement links TRBV7-2 to TRBJ1-2; D is unresolved. Germline V gene lookup returns CDR1 SGHTA and CDR2 FQGNSA. V lost 0 bases and J 3 bases, leaving 8 bases between the germline ends. CDR3 length: 14 amino acids. In nucleotides, the CDR3 is TGTGCCAGCAGCTTAGCGTTGCAGGACTATGGCTACACCTTC. Amino acids: CASSLALQDYGYTF.

V and J are TRBV11-3 and TRBJ2-1, with unresolved D. Trimming stripped 1 base from V and 0 bases from J, with 4 bases between. This CDR3 has 14 amino acids. Per the germline V gene, CDR1 is SGHNT and CDR2 is YENEEA. The CDR3 nucleotides are TGTGCCAGCAGCTTAGTCAGCTCCTACAATGAGCAGTTCTTC. Translated: CASSLVSSYNEQFF. The whole variable domain, remainder taken from reference TRBV11-3 and TRBJ2-1, is EAGVVQSPRYKIIEKKQPVAFWCNPISGHNTLYWYLQNLGQGPELLIRYENEEAVDDSQLPKDRFSAERLKGVDSTLKIQPAELGDSAVYLCASSLVSSYNEQFFGPGTRLTVL.

The J gene is TRBJ1-5, the V gene TRBV7-9; D not certain. Germline lookup yields CDR1 SEHNR and CDR2 FQNEAQ (reference sequence). Trimming left V 1 base short and J 2 bases short, with 9 bases between. The length of the CDR3 is 15 residues. CDR3 bases: TGTGCCAGCAGCTTAGGTGATGTAGGCAATCAGCCCCAGCATTTT. Amino acid sequence: CASSLGDVGNQPQHF.

The J gene is TRBJ2-7, the V gene TRBV5-8; no reliable D call. The CDR3 covers 15 residues. Trimming pared 0 bases from V and 2 bases from J, leaving 12 bases between. Per the germline V gene, CDR1 is SGHTS and CDR2 is YDEGEE. CDR3 in DNA: TGTGCCAGCAGCTTGGTCTGGGCTGGAACCTACGAGCAGTACTTC. It is translated as CASSLVWAGTYEQYF.

The chain couples TRBV11-2 to TRBJ2-7; 9 bases are a match to TRBD1. The CDR3 length is 14 residues. With V trimmed by 1 base and J by 7 bases, 5 bases remained unmatched. Looked up from germline, CDR1 is SGHAT and CDR2 is FQNNGV. Here the CDR3 DNA reads TGTGCCAGCAGCTTAGCACAGGGGGCGTTTGAGCAGTACTTC. Its protein product is CASSLAQGAFEQYF. Full variable domain (missing parts from reference TRBV11-2 and TRBJ2-7): EAGVAQSPRYKIIEKRQSVAFWCNPISGHATLYWYQQILGQGPKLLIQFQNNGVVDDSQLPKDRFSAERLKGVDSTLKIQPAKLEDSAVYLCASSLAQGAFEQYFGPGTRLTVT.

The rearrangement joins TRBV28 to TRBJ1-3; D unresolved. The germline V gene encodes CDR1 MDHEN and CDR2 SYDVKM. The CDR3 totals 12 residues. The V end lost 8 bases, the J end lost 4 bases, and 9 bases lay between the germline ends. This CDR3 is CASENRGNTIYF. CDR3 in DNA: TGTGCCAGCGAAAACAGAGGAAACACCATATATTTT.

The chain recombines TRBV5-1 with TRBJ2-7, with a weak D call TRBD2 (6 bases). From germline, CDR1 is SGHRS and CDR2 YFSETQ. The length of the CDR3 is 14 residues. V was shortened by 0 bases and J by 2 bases, with 9 bases between the two germline ends. CDR3 amino acids: CASSLVGGAYEQYF. The CDR3, as DNA: TGCGCCAGCAGCTTGGTGGGGGGAGCCTACGAGCAGTACTTC. Complete variable domain (other parts from reference TRBV5-1 and TRBJ2-7): KAGVTQTPRYLIKTRGQQVTLSCSPISGHRSVSWYQQTPGQGLQFLFEYFSETQRNKGNFPGRFSGRQFSNSRSEMNVSTLELGDSALYLCASSLVGGAYEQYFGPGTRLTVT.

Comment on this clone: An end of the junction does not agree with germline; a read error may underlie this. The chain joins TRBV4-1 to TRBJ1-1; 7 nucleotides agree with TRBD1. The CDR3 totals 17 residues. CDR1 is MGHRA and CDR2 is YSYEKL in the germline V gene. The CDR3 is CASSQDKTGTKNTEAFF. CDR3 DNA: TGCGCCAGTAGCCAAGACAAGACAGGGACCAAGAACACTGAAGCTTTCTTT.

V gene TRBV5-1 combines with J gene TRBJ2-5; weak D call: TRBD2 (6 bases). Trimming pared 1 base from V and 4 bases from J, leaving 8 bases between. Germline V gives CDR1 SGHRS, CDR2 YFSETQ. The CDR3 has 13 amino acids. The CDR3 bases are TGCGCCAGCAGCTTGTTGGGGGGAGAGACCCAGTACTTC. Amino acids: CASSLLGGETQYF.

V is TRBV4-3 and J is TRBJ2-5; 12 positions agree with TRBD1. The J call is uncertain, as TRBJ2-7 better fits the DNA end. This CDR3 is built from 19 residues. Germline-derived CDR1 and CDR2 are LGHNA and YSLEER. The chain's CDR3 is CASSQERDRGRPRNYEQYF. DNA for the CDR3: TGCGCCAGCAGCCAAGAGCGGGACAGGGGGCGGCCTCGAAACTACGAGCAGTACTTC.

V is TRBV4-1 and J is TRBJ1-2, with 12 nucleotides matching TRBD1. V trimming: 4 bases; J trimming: 2 bases; junction bases outside the gene matches: 8. CDR1 is MGHRA, CDR2 YSYEKL, per germline. The length of the CDR3 is 17 residues. CDR3 in DNA: TGCGCCAGCAGCCTTGCGGGACAGGGGGCTCGAAACTATGGCTACACCTTC. It specifies CASSLAGQGARNYGYTF.

This chain links TRBV7-2 with TRBJ2-7; perhaps TRBD1 as D (6 bases). Trimming shortened V by 5 bases and J by 4 bases, and 18 bases separated the two germline ends. CDR3 length equals 15 residues. Germline CDR1 SGHTA, CDR2 FQGNSA. The CDR3 bases are TGTGCCAGCAGCCAAAGAGCAGGGGCCATTTACGAGCAGTACTTC. Translated: CASSQRAGAIYEQYF.

This chain uses TRBV7-3 with TRBJ1-2, with D maybe TRBD1 (6 bases). Germline CDR1 SGHTA, CDR2 FQGTGA. CDR3 length: 16 amino acids. Trimming shortened V by 5 bases and J by 8 bases, and 24 bases separated the two germline ends. This CDR3 is CASSPRAGASIRGYTF. The CDR3 bases are TGTGCCAGCAGCCCAAGGGCAGGGGCCTCAATTAGAGGCTACACCTTC.